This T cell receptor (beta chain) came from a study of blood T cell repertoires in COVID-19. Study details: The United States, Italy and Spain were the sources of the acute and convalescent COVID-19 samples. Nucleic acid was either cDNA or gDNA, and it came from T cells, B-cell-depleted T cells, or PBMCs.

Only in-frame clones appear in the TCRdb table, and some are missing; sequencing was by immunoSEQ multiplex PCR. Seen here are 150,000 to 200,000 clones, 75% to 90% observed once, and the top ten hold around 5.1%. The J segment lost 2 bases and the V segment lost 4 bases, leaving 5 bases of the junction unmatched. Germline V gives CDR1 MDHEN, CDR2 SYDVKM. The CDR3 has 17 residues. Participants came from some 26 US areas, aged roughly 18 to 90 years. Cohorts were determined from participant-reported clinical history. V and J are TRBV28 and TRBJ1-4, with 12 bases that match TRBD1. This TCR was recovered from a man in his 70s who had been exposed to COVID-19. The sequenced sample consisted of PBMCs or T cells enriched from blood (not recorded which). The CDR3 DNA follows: TGTGCCAGCAGTTCCCGGGACAGGGGGCGGACTAATGAAAAACTGTTTTTT. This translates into CASSSRDRGRTNEKLFF.